This T cell receptor beta chain was captured by sequencing in a study of blood T cell repertoires in COVID-19. Study background: Researchers got acute and convalescent COVID-19 samples from the United States, Italy and Spain. In each case, the material was cDNA or gDNA derived from T cells, B-cell-depleted T cells, or PBMCs.

This CDR3 contains 15 residues. Germline loops: CDR1 MGHDK, CDR2 SYGVNS. V gave up 3 bases and J gave up 1 base, with 12 bases separating them. The table lists this clone with a count of one. Authors' methods: Amplification of reference gene primers provided the estimated nucleated cell counts. Only in-frame clones appear in the TCRdb table, and some are missing; sequencing was by immunoSEQ multiplex PCR. Clone size and V and J calls were adopted from that table, with D and trimming inferred from the DNA. The sample records 250,000 or so clones, roughly 86% being singletons. This clonotype originated in a man in his forties or fifties with active or convalescent COVID-19. The rearrangement uses TRBV25-1 and TRBJ1-1, with unresolved D. The sample comprised peripheral blood. The CDR3 DNA reads TGTGCCAGCAGTGACCAACAAACATGGAACACTGAAGCTTTCTTT. This translates into CASSDQQTWNTEAFF.